These T cell receptor beta chains were read from a single sample in a study of T cells after yellow fever vaccination. MiXCR, applied by TCRdb to the 5' RACE reads, yields one record per CDR3 protein. The sample consists of 200,000 to 250,000 distinct CDR3 sequences, roughly 3% of them appearing once. The sequences come from CD4+ T cells sorted from PBMCs, collected 10 days after the yellow fever booster vaccination. These receptors came from a man aged 18 to 35 who received the YFV17D yellow fever vaccine. The CDR3 runs from the conserved cysteine through the conserved F or W. Fields, in order: clone size, J gene, V gene, D gene, CDR3 DNA, CDR3 protein. The D gene is left open where the match is weak. For some rows the clone size is stated as once, few or many, or as a class when expanded; others skip it.

clone size: few; J gene: TRBJ2-2; V gene: TRBV20-1; D gene: .; CDR3 DNA: TGCAGTGCCCCAAATAGAAAGTCAGCCGGGGAGCTGTTTTTT; CDR3 protein: CSAPNRKSAGELFF
clone size: .; J gene: TRBJ1-6; V gene: TRBV6-5; D gene: .; CDR3 DNA: TGTGCCAGCAGACCACACGGAGCCGTACGTAATTCACCCCTCCACTTT; CDR3 protein: CASRPHGAVRNSPLHF
clone size: many; J gene: TRBJ1-1; V gene: TRBV6-6; D gene: .; CDR3 DNA: TGTGCCAGCAGTGAACCAGAAACGGGGGCCGCTTTCTTT; CDR3 protein: CASSEPETGAAFF
clone size: many; J gene: TRBJ2-2; V gene: TRBV6-1; D gene: TRBD1; CDR3 DNA: TGTGCCAGCGCGGACACAGGGGGACGGACCGGGGAGCTGTTTTTT; CDR3 protein: CASADTGGRTGELFF
clone size: many; J gene: TRBJ2-2; V gene: TRBV7-9; D gene: .; CDR3 DNA: TGTGCCAGCAGCCCCCAGGGGCTAGTAGACACCGGGGAGCTGTTTTTT; CDR3 protein: CASSPQGLVDTGELFF
clone size: many; J gene: TRBJ2-4; V gene: TRBV7-2; D gene: TRBD1; CDR3 DNA: TGTGCCAGCAGCTCTTCCGGGACAGGGACCAAAAACATTCAGTACTTC; CDR3 protein: CASSSSGTGTKNIQYF
clone size: many; J gene: TRBJ1-1; V gene: TRBV5-1; D gene: .; CDR3 DNA: TGCGCCAGCAGCTTCCAAGAGGACACTGAAGCTTTCTTT; CDR3 protein: CASSFQEDTEAFF
clone size: .; J gene: TRBJ2-2; V gene: TRBV4-3; D gene: .; CDR3 DNA: TGCGCCAGCAGCCAAACTGTGGGGTACACCGGGGAGCTGTTTTTT; CDR3 protein: CASSQTVGYTGELFF
clone size: .; J gene: TRBJ1-1; V gene: TRBV2; D gene: .; CDR3 DNA: TGTGCCAGCAGTGATTTAGGGACTGTGAACACTGAAGCTTTCTTT; CDR3 protein: CASSDLGTVNTEAFF
clone size: .; J gene: TRBJ1-1; V gene: TRBV7-2; D gene: TRBD1; CDR3 DNA: TGTGCCAGCAGCTTTTCGACAGGGGGCTTCGCTGAAGCTTTCTTT; CDR3 protein: CASSFSTGGFAEAFF
clone size: few; J gene: TRBJ1-2; V gene: TRBV28; D gene: .; CDR3 DNA: TGTGCCAGCAGTTTGGTTGGGTCCCAATATGGCTACACCTTC; CDR3 protein: CASSLVGSQYGYTF
clone size: many; J gene: TRBJ2-3; V gene: TRBV2; D gene: .; CDR3 DNA: TGTGCCAGCAGTTCGGTGGGCTCCTTCGGAGTTACGCAGTATTTT; CDR3 protein: CASSSVGSFGVTQYF
clone size: .; J gene: TRBJ2-3; V gene: TRBV6-2/TRBV6-3; D gene: TRBD2; CDR3 DNA: TGTGCCAGCAGCCATAGGCTAGCGGAAGAGTATTTT; CDR3 protein: CASSHRLAEEYF
clone size: .; J gene: TRBJ1-2; V gene: TRBV18; D gene: .; CDR3 DNA: TGTGCCAGCTCACCTTCCCAGGGGAACTATGGCTACACCTTC; CDR3 protein: CASSPSQGNYGYTF
clone size: .; J gene: TRBJ2-1; V gene: TRBV5-4; D gene: .; CDR3 DNA: TGTGCCAGCAGCTTGCCCGAGGACACATCCCGCTCCTACAATGAGCAGTTCTTC; CDR3 protein: CASSLPEDTSRSYNEQFF
clone size: many; J gene: TRBJ2-7; V gene: TRBV5-1; D gene: .; CDR3 DNA: TGCGCCAGCAGCTTGGTTGTGGGAGGCCCGTCCTACGAGCAGTACTTC; CDR3 protein: CASSLVVGGPSYEQYF
clone size: few; J gene: TRBJ2-2; V gene: TRBV21-1; D gene: .; CDR3 DNA: TGTGCCAGCAACTGGCTAGCGGGGGGGCTGAACACCGGGGAGCTGTTTTTT; CDR3 protein: CASNWLAGGLNTGELFF
clone size: many; J gene: TRBJ2-3; V gene: TRBV20-1; D gene: .; CDR3 DNA: TGCAGTGCTACTCCGGGACCAACAGATACGCAGTATTTT; CDR3 protein: CSATPGPTDTQYF
clone size: many; J gene: TRBJ2-5; V gene: TRBV10-3; D gene: .; CDR3 DNA: TGTGCCATCAGTGAGTCGAGGTCCACCCAGTACTTC; CDR3 protein: CAISESRSTQYF
clone size: .; J gene: TRBJ1-1; V gene: TRBV9; D gene: .; CDR3 DNA: TGTGCCAGCAGCGTAGGGGGGGGTTTGGGCAACACTGAAGCTTTCTTT; CDR3 protein: CASSVGGGLGNTEAFF
clone size: few; J gene: TRBJ2-3; V gene: TRBV20-1; D gene: TRBD1; CDR3 DNA: TGCAGTGCACCGGGACAGGGTTTTCGAGATACGCAGTATTTT; CDR3 protein: CSAPGQGFRDTQYF
clone size: .; J gene: TRBJ1-2; V gene: TRBV7-3; D gene: .; CDR3 DNA: TGTGCCAGCAGCCCAACGGGATCATACTATGGCTACACCTTC; CDR3 protein: CASSPTGSYYGYTF
clone size: few; J gene: TRBJ1-2; V gene: TRBV6-5; D gene: .; CDR3 DNA: TGTGCCAGCAGCCCAAGGGGACGCTATGGCTACACCTTC; CDR3 protein: CASSPRGRYGYTF
clone size: few; J gene: TRBJ1-1; V gene: TRBV20-1; D gene: .; CDR3 DNA: TGCAGTGCTAGAGAATTGGGCAAGAAAGCTTTCTTT; CDR3 protein: CSARELGKKAFF
clone size: .; J gene: TRBJ2-6; V gene: TRBV5-6; D gene: .; CDR3 DNA: TGTGCCAGCAGCCCCTTTACTTTGCTCTCTGGGGCCAACGTCCTGACTTTC; CDR3 protein: CASSPFTLLSGANVLTF
clone size: many; J gene: TRBJ2-6; V gene: TRBV7-7; D gene: TRBD1; CDR3 DNA: TGTGCCAGCAGCCCCTTACCGGGACAGGGGAGCTCTGGGGCCAACGTCCTGACTTTC; CDR3 protein: CASSPLPGQGSSGANVLTF
clone size: many; J gene: TRBJ1-5; V gene: TRBV12-3/TRBV12-4; D gene: .; CDR3 DNA: TGTGCCAGCGGGACCCGAACGAATCAGCCCCAGCATTTT; CDR3 protein: CASGTRTNQPQHF
clone size: many; J gene: TRBJ1-6; V gene: TRBV2; D gene: TRBD1; CDR3 DNA: TGTGCCAGCGGGGACAGGGTGACACCCCTCCACTTT; CDR3 protein: CASGDRVTPLHF
clone size: few; J gene: TRBJ1-5; V gene: TRBV6-5; D gene: .; CDR3 DNA: TGTGCCAGCAGACCCTGGACAGATAGCAATCAGCCCCAGCATTTT; CDR3 protein: CASRPWTDSNQPQHF
clone size: many; J gene: TRBJ2-2; V gene: TRBV5-1; D gene: TRBD1; CDR3 DNA: TGCGCCAGCAGCTTGCAGGGGGCGAACACCGGGGAGCTGTTTTTT; CDR3 protein: CASSLQGANTGELFF
clone size: many; J gene: TRBJ2-2; V gene: TRBV11-2; D gene: .; CDR3 DNA: TGTGCCAGCAGACCATTAGCCGGGGAGCTGTTTTTT; CDR3 protein: CASRPLAGELFF
clone size: many; J gene: TRBJ2-5; V gene: TRBV7-2; D gene: .; CDR3 DNA: TGTGCCAGCAGCGGACCGCCTAGCTGGCAGACCCAGTACTTC; CDR3 protein: CASSGPPSWQTQYF
clone size: many; J gene: TRBJ1-4; V gene: TRBV27; D gene: .; CDR3 DNA: TGTGCCAGCAGGGGGCAAACTAATGAAAAACTGTTTTTT; CDR3 protein: CASRGQTNEKLFF
clone size: .; J gene: TRBJ2-5; V gene: TRBV9; D gene: TRBD1; CDR3 DNA: TGTGCCAGCAGCGTAGGACAGGGGGCGGAACTCAAAGAGACCCAGTACTTC; CDR3 protein: CASSVGQGAELKETQYF
clone size: many; J gene: TRBJ1-5; V gene: TRBV6-5; D gene: .; CDR3 DNA: TGTGCCAGCAGACACAGGGCTATTAGCAATCAGCCCCAGCATTTT; CDR3 protein: CASRHRAISNQPQHF
clone size: many; J gene: TRBJ1-3; V gene: TRBV7-2; D gene: .; CDR3 DNA: TGTGCCAGCAGCTTAGCGGCGGGCTCTGGAAACACCATATATTTT; CDR3 protein: CASSLAAGSGNTIYF
clone size: many; J gene: TRBJ2-5; V gene: TRBV5-1; D gene: TRBD2; CDR3 DNA: TGCGCCAGCAGCTTGGTCGGGGGGGCCCTAGAGACCCAGTACTTC; CDR3 protein: CASSLVGGALETQYF
clone size: many; J gene: TRBJ2-1; V gene: TRBV5-1; D gene: TRBD1; CDR3 DNA: TGCGCCAGCAGCTTGGACGGGCTAGGGGGCGATGAGCAGTTCTTC; CDR3 protein: CASSLDGLGGDEQFF
clone size: few; J gene: TRBJ2-7; V gene: TRBV6-5; D gene: TRBD1; CDR3 DNA: TGTGCCAGCAGCTCTACCAGGGGGGAGCAGTACTTC; CDR3 protein: CASSSTRGEQYF
clone size: few; J gene: TRBJ1-4; V gene: TRBV4-1; D gene: .; CDR3 DNA: TGCGCCAGCGCCTTCTGGGGAACTAATGAAAAACTGTTTTTT; CDR3 protein: CASAFWGTNEKLFF
clone size: many; J gene: TRBJ2-5; V gene: TRBV7-2; D gene: .; CDR3 DNA: TGTGCCAGCAGCTTAGACCTAAATATAGTGGAACACGGGACCCAGTACTTC; CDR3 protein: CASSLDLNIVEHGTQYF